The T cell receptor (beta chain) described here comes from a study of blood T cell repertoires in COVID-19 (dated by TCRdb to 2020 to 2021). General notes on the study: Collaborator samples came from the United States, Italy and Spain and covered acute and convalescent phases of COVID-19. The material from the prospective study consisted of cDNA or gDNA derived from T cells, B-cell-depleted T cells, or PBMCs. Deeply sampled blood TCRbeta repertoires from subjects exposed to, actively infected with, or recovered from COVID-19 were included in the dataset. The repertoires were released in a freely available public database meant as a resource for research on the immune response to SARS-CoV-2. The samples were drawn from two sources: the first 160 participants of the ongoing ImmuneRACE study, and about 1,300 subjects contributed by 6 global collaborators. A de-identified subject ID, COVID-19 status, age in years and sex were almost always included in the sample metadata. Where available, HLA class I and class II types were obtained from metadata supplied by the sample provider rather than from assay-based typing.

Collaborating institutions collected whole blood in K2EDTA tubes following their own protocols. For TCRbeta analysis, collaborators shipped samples as frozen whole blood, isolated PBMCs, or DNA extracted from either of those sample types. In the germline V gene, CDR1 corresponds to SNHLY and CDR2 to FYNNEI. V loses 8 bases at its end and J loses 4 bases; junction bases beyond the gene matches: 10. Inclusive of the bounding cysteine and phenylalanine, the CDR3 is 14 residues long. The sequence is cut down to CDR3 DNA, 42 bases in frame from base 1. Results and caveats for the whole study, not just this receptor: How much clinical and demographic metadata was included differed by source and by participant, and the metadata was provided uncurated.

This clone was observed once. The target of this receptor is not known. No much larger clonotype is one base removed from it; base qualities were not supplied. TCRbeta CDR3 regions were amplified from genomic DNA by means of the immunoSEQ Assay, a bias-controlled multiplex PCR. On the study's bioinformatics: The number of nucleated cells in each sample was estimated by amplification of reference gene primers within the assay. To quantify the absolute abundance of each unique TCRbeta CDR3 rearrangement, sequence reads were collapsed and filtered. For each sample, productive Simpson clonality was calculated as the square root of Simpson's diversity index across productive rearrangements. In TCRdb, the immuneACCESS table is reduced to in-frame sequences with V and J assigned. These tables do not hold every clone; where another copy was compared, an unresolved V gene accounts for under half, and the others remain unexplained. The DNA gave D and trimming, while V, J and clone size come from that table. Present in this sample are around 14,000 clones, roughly 87% of which were seen just once. The ten biggest clones cover 8.1% of the sample.

Here the chain combines TRBV2 and TRBJ2-7, with TRBD1 identical over 8 junction bases. The sample consisted of peripheral blood. This clonotype was obtained from a human donor in a cohort sampled during active COVID-19. The nucleotide sequence is TGTGCCAGCTCGCCCGGGACAGGAAAATACGAGCAGTACTTC. This is translated as CASSPGTGKYEQYF.